The 20 T cell receptor beta chains below come from one sample, sequenced in a study of T cell repertoires in cytomegalovirus infection. Their cognate antigens are unknown. TCRdb itself ran the reads through MiXCR, one entry per CDR3 protein. In the table there are about 110,000 distinct CDR3 sequences, around 28% of which are singletons. The sample consisted of CD8+ T cells from cultured PBMCs, taken from culture after CMV antigen stimulation. The origin of the receptors is a human donor in good health (CMV status not recorded). Some clones in this sample may be carry-over from other donors' samples.

V usage is TRBV4-1 and J usage is TRBJ2-7; 11 positions match TRBD1. J lost 4 bases, V lost 5 bases, and 7 bases had no gene match. CDR1 MGHRA and CDR2 YSYEKL come from the germline V gene. The CDR3 loop spans 15 amino acids. The CDR3 nucleotides read TGCGCCAGCAGCTACTCCGGGACAGGGGGATACGAGCAGTACTTC. Translated, it gives CASSYSGTGGYEQYF.

This chain links TRBV6-1 with TRBJ1-4; TRBD1 is a possible D gene (5 bases). The CDR3 is made up of 13 amino acids. The germline V gene encodes CDR1 MNHNS and CDR2 SASEGT. V lost 7 bases to trimming and J lost 8 bases, with 14 bases between them. For the CDR3, the DNA is TGTGCCAGCACGAAGGGGCGCACCGAAAAACTGTTTTTT. Translating it yields CASTKGRTEKLFF.

The table lists this clonotype with many counts. This chain uses TRBV7-8 with TRBJ2-5; D uncertain. Germline V CDR1 and CDR2: SGHVS, FQNEAQ. This CDR3 spans 16 amino acids. V lost 2 bases to trimming and J lost 1 base, with 14 bases between them. In DNA form, the CDR3 reads TGTGCCAGCAGCTTACGCCCGGCGCGGCCCCAAGAGACCCAGTACTTC. Its protein is CASSLRPARPQETQYF.

A few counts support this clonotype. The rearrangement uses TRBV19 and TRBJ2-1, with D unclear. The V end lost 3 bases, the J end lost 0 bases, and 6 bases lay between the germline ends. Germline V lookup: CDR1 LNHDA, CDR2 SQIVND (reference sequence). The CDR3 spans 14 residues. The CDR3 nucleotides read TGTGCCAGTAGTATCCTAAGCTCCTACAATGAGCAGTTCTTC. Its translation: CASSILSSYNEQFF.

The chain recombines TRBV2 with TRBJ1-5, with D unresolved. V lost 3 bases to trimming and J lost 0 bases, with 0 bases between them. Germline assignment: CDR1 SNHLY and CDR2 FYNNEI. The CDR3 has 12 residues. The CDR3 DNA follows: TGTGCCAGCAGTGATAGCAATCAGCCCCAGCATTTT. Protein: CASSDSNQPQHF.

A word on this clonotype: A junction boundary mismatches the germline segment, possibly from a read error. The V and J genes are TRBV11-1 and TRBJ2-1, with D perhaps given as TRBD1 or TRBD2 (5 bases each). Germline-derived CDR1 and CDR2 are SGHAT and FQDESV (reference sequence). The CDR3 runs to 16 residues. The CDR3 DNA is TGTGCCAGCAGCTTAAATTCCGGGGCGGCTTACAGTGAGCAGTTCTTC. It yields the protein CASSLNSGAAYSEQFF.

This clonotype has more than one count but fewer than ten. The rearrangement links TRBV27 to TRBJ1-1; 7 nucleotides agree with TRBD1. Germline lookup yields CDR1 MNHEY and CDR2 SMNVEV (reference sequence). There are 15 residues in the CDR3. V trimming: 6 bases; J trimming: 1 base; junction bases outside the gene matches: 8. CDR3 nucleotides: TGTGCCAGCAGACTCCGGGACAGACAGAACACTGAAGCTTTCTTT. Translated: CASRLRDRQNTEAFF.

This clonotype has only a few counts. The V gene is TRBV29-1, the J gene TRBJ2-1; TRBD2 matches at 7 bases. The V gene's germline CDR1 is SQVTM and CDR2 ANQGSEA. V lost 5 bases, J lost 6 bases, and 16 bases stayed unmatched. This CDR3 is built from 16 residues. The CDR3 bases are TGCAGCGTTAATCCCAGGGCTAGCGGAAGTTTCAATGAGCAGTTCTTC. It codes for CSVNPRASGSFNEQFF.

This clonotype has ten or more counts. The chain links TRBV7-8 to TRBJ1-6; no clear D gene. Germline CDR1 reads SGHVS; CDR2 reads FQNEAQ. V gave up 1 base and J gave up 0 bases, with 16 bases separating them. CDR3 length: 19 amino acids. The CDR3 reads CASSLEAVFRSSYNSPLHF. In DNA, the CDR3 is TGTGCCAGCAGCTTAGAGGCAGTGTTCCGGAGCTCCTATAATTCACCCCTCCACTTT.

Only a few counts were recorded for this clonotype. The chain carries TRBV7-6 and TRBJ1-5, with TRBD1 as a possible D gene (5 bases). This CDR3 spans 13 amino acids. The germline CDR1 and CDR2 sequences are SGHVS and FNYEAQ. V gave up 7 bases and J gave up 3 bases, with 10 bases separating them. CDR3 protein: CASTLGPNQPQHF. The CDR3 DNA reads as TGTGCCAGCACCTTGGGGCCCAATCAGCCCCAGCATTTT. The full variable domain, in which reference TRBV7-6 and TRBJ1-5 provide the parts outside the CDR3, is GAGVSQSPRYKVTKRGQDVALRCDPISGHVSLYWYRQALGQGPEFLTYFNYEAQQDKSGLPNDRFSAERPEGSISTLTIQRTEQRDSAMYRCASTLGPNQPQHFGDGTRLSIL.

This clonotype was seen ten or more times. The chain recombines TRBV7-2 with TRBJ1-1, with a possible D match to TRBD1 (6 bases). The germline gives CDR1 SGHTA, CDR2 FQGNSA. This CDR3 region has 14 residues. V was shortened by 0 bases and J by 7 bases, with 12 bases between the two germline ends. The CDR3 coding sequence is TGTGCCAGCAGCTTAGCCATGGGGGCAGATGAAGCTTTCTTT. The encoded protein is CASSLAMGADEAFF.

The chain is built from TRBV2 and TRBJ1-2; D unresolved. This CDR3 spans 13 amino acids. Trimming stripped 4 bases from V and 3 bases from J, with 9 bases between. The germline gives CDR1 SNHLY, CDR2 FYNNEI. DNA of the CDR3: TGTGCCAGCAGTGGACGGCCAGACTATGGCTACACCTTC. This sequence encodes CASSGRPDYGYTF.

This clonotype was seen at least ten times. DNA of the CDR3: TGTGCCAGCAGTTTATATACCCGGGACCGCGTATGGGCACCCCTCCACTTT. Translated: CASSLYTRDRVWAPLHF. This chain connects TRBV12-3 or TRBV12-4 to TRBJ1-6; possibly TRBD1 for D (5 bases). Trimming stripped 2 bases from V and 11 bases from J, with 22 bases between. The CDR3 spans 17 residues.

In this sample, this clonotype turned up a few times. For the CDR3, the DNA is TGTGCCAGCAGTGATCCAACCCTAGGAGGTGAAAAACTGTTTTTT. This gives the protein CASSDPTLGGEKLFF. The gene calls are TRBV2 and TRBJ1-4, with D uncertain. This CDR3 region has 15 residues. In germline, CDR1 is SNHLY, CDR2 FYNNEI. V was clipped by 3 bases and J by 7 bases, with 15 bases between them.

This clonotype was detected only a few times. The J gene is TRBJ2-1, the V gene TRBV4-1, with 11 bases aligning to TRBD2. Germline V gives CDR1 MGHRA, CDR2 YSYEKL. V shed 0 bases, J shed 5 bases, and the junction held 12 bases outside the gene matches. The CDR3 is 19 residues long. The CDR3 spells CASSQEGSGGAGPNNEQFF. The CDR3 DNA reads TGCGCCAGCAGCCAAGAGGGTAGCGGGGGGGCCGGGCCCAACAATGAGCAGTTCTTC.

There are a few counts of this clonotype. J is TRBJ2-1 and V is TRBV5-1; unclear D gene. Germline CDR1 and CDR2: SGHRS and YFSETQ. The V and J ends lost 0 bases and 8 bases respectively, with 12 bases between them. CDR3 length: 14 amino acids. CDR3 amino acids: CASSLEQWLDEQFF. The CDR3 DNA follows: TGCGCCAGCAGCTTGGAACAGTGGTTGGATGAGCAGTTCTTC. The whole variable domain, remainder taken from reference TRBV5-1 and TRBJ2-1, is KAGVTQTPRYLIKTRGQQVTLSCSPISGHRSVSWYQQTPGQGLQFLFEYFSETQRNKGNFPGRFSGRQFSNSRSEMNVSTLELGDSALYLCASSLEQWLDEQFFGPGTRLTVL.

The chain is built from TRBV7-9 and TRBJ2-7; no clear D. The ends were cut back, 8 bases at V and 5 bases at J, with 13 bases in the middle. Germline V lookup: CDR1 SEHNR, CDR2 FQNEAQ (reference sequence). This CDR3 has 12 amino acids. The DNA of the CDR3 is TGTGCCAGCTTAGGTCGGGCAGACGAGCAGTACTTC. Residues: CASLGRADEQYF.

The chain couples TRBV2 to TRBJ2-7, with D perhaps given as TRBD1 or TRBD2 (5 bases each). V shed 4 bases and J shed 6 bases, with 19 bases lying between them. This CDR3 has 15 residues. Germline CDR1 and CDR2: SNHLY and FYNNEI. CDR3 in amino acids: CASSAFWDGLSEQYF. The CDR3, as DNA: TGTGCCAGCAGTGCTTTTTGGGACGGTCTTTCCGAGCAGTACTTC.

This clonotype has at least ten counts. The chain uses TRBV7-8 and TRBJ1-3; 10 bases fit TRBD1. The germline V gene has CDR1 SGHVS and CDR2 FQNEAQ. Germline trimming cut 5 bases from V and 2 bases from J; bases unmatched to any gene: 9. This CDR3 comprises 17 residues. CDR3 loop: CASSPASGQGAGNTIYF. The CDR3 DNA reads as TGTGCCAGCAGCCCCGCCTCTGGACAGGGGGCTGGAAACACCATATATTTT.

V and J are TRBV29-1 and TRBJ1-1; the D gene is possibly TRBD1 (6 bases). There are 12 residues in the CDR3. Germline V gene data show CDR1 as SQVTM and CDR2 as ANQGSEA. V was shortened by 5 bases and J by 6 bases, with 13 bases between the two germline ends. The CDR3 protein is CSVLYWTAEAFF. CDR3 in DNA: TGCAGCGTTTTATATTGGACAGCTGAAGCTTTCTTT.